This T cell receptor (beta chain) was recovered during a study of beta chain features in type 1 diabetes. It was via CD45RO/CCR7/CD25/CD127/CD95/CD27 that CD4+ naive, central memory, regulatory and stem cell-like memory cells were sorted. Purities over 98% were achieved in all sorted populations. The authors reverse transcribed all of the isolated RNA, so sequencing captured expressed TCRB transcripts. The data were produced by immunoSEQ multiplex PCR, yet TCRdb's version contains in-frame clones alone and is incomplete. This sample has more than 300,000 clones, with over 13% found just once. CDR1 SGHNT and CDR2 YYREEE come from the germline V gene (reference sequence). J gave up 4 bases and V 1 base, and 10 bases lay outside the gene matches. The CDR3 is 16 residues long. On this clone itself: Its antigen is still unknown.

Study-level findings and limits: The study found fewer insertions and more deletions at VDJ junctions in type 1 diabetes patients.

This sequence joins TRBV5-4 and TRBJ2-5; 7 bases map to TRBD2. The sample was naive CD4+ T cells from blood. The receptor's source is a young woman in good health. CDR3 DNA: TGTGCCAGCAGCTTGAGCGGGGAGGGGTTGGGAGAGACCCAGTACTTC. Amino acids: CASSLSGEGLGETQYF.